Below, 14 T cell receptor beta chains from the same sample are listed, as sequenced in a study of Ad26.COV2.S vaccination and SARS-CoV-2 variants. As for treatment: roughly 20 received Ad26.COV2.S at low or high dose, single or two shots; 5 received placebo; per-sample allocation not given. On day 63 after the first injection, vaccine and placebo recipients gave samples. Produced via immunoSEQ multiplex PCR; TCRdb's table is partial and in-frame only. The sample lists roughly 320,000 clones; more than 70% were seen once. This material consisted of peripheral blood, taken in a trial of Ad26.COV2.S vaccine versus placebo. Receptor source: a person aged 18 to 59 who received the Ad26.COV2.S COVID-19 vaccine or a placebo.

The count of this clone is one. The chain combines TRBV30 with TRBJ1-2; TRBD1 matches 8 bases. The junction had 10 bases not matched to a gene; V was cut back by 3 bases and J by 7 bases. The length of the CDR3 is 14 residues. Germline CDR1 is GTSNPN and CDR2 is SVGIG (reference sequence). For the CDR3, the DNA is TGTGCCTGGAGAGATACAGGGGGACGAGGTGGCTACACCTTC. It specifies CAWRDTGGRGGYTF.

The CDR3 protein is CASSPRDQGAWEKLFF. CDR3 nucleotides: TGTGCCAGCAGCCCTAGGGATCAGGGGGCTTGGGAAAAACTGTTTTTT. The rearrangement uses TRBV7-8 and TRBJ1-4, with TRBD1 identical over 8 bases. This CDR3 region has 16 residues. Germline V gene data show CDR1 as SGHVS and CDR2 as FQNEAQ. V trimming: 5 bases; J trimming: 8 bases; junction bases outside the gene matches: 13. Full variable domain (outside the CDR3, taken from reference TRBV7-8 and TRBJ1-4): GAGVSQSPRYKVAKRGQDVALRCDPISGHVSLFWYQQALGQGPEFLTYFQNEAQLDKSGLPSDRFFAERPEGSVSTLKIQRTQQEDSAVYLCASSPRDQGAWEKLFFGSGTQLSVL.

The V gene is TRBV9, the J gene TRBJ1-5; 8 nucleotides line up with TRBD1. The CDR3 is 21 residues long. V gave up 0 bases and J gave up 4 bases; unmatched junction bases: 21. The germline CDR1 and CDR2 sequences are SGDLS and YYNGEE. CDR3 DNA: TGTGCCAGCAGCGTAGCTACGAGGGGACAGGTTAGCCGGATCCCGAATCAGCCCCAGCATTTT. It codes for CASSVATRGQVSRIPNQPQHF.

The V and J genes are TRBV6-5 and TRBJ1-2; 8 bases match TRBD1. Germline loops: CDR1 MNHEY, CDR2 SVGAGI. CDR3 length equals 13 residues. The V gene end was trimmed by 6 bases and the J gene end by 8 bases; junction bases not matched to a gene: 8. CDR3: CASRQQGVRGYTF. CDR3 bases: TGTGCCAGCAGGCAACAGGGGGTTCGGGGCTACACCTTC.

The genes are TRBV5-4 and TRBJ1-1; 8 bases are a match to TRBD1. The CDR3 covers 16 residues. CDR1 and CDR2 (germline): SGHNT, YYREEE (reference sequence). V trimming: 3 bases; J trimming: 1 base; junction bases outside the gene matches: 8. The CDR3 here is CASSSDRGDGNTEAFF. DNA for the CDR3: TGTGCCAGCAGCTCCGACAGGGGCGACGGGAACACTGAAGCTTTCTTT.

V usage is TRBV25-1 and J usage is TRBJ1-1; no definite D call. The CDR3 contains 13 residues. The germline V gene has CDR1 MGHDK and CDR2 SYGVNS. V lost 2 bases to trimming and J lost 4 bases, with 8 bases between them. The chain's CDR3 is CASSEIRSTEAFF. CDR3 nucleotides: TGTGCCAGCAGTGAAATCAGGAGCACTGAAGCTTTCTTT.

This clone was counted a single time. The chain carries TRBV5-5 and TRBJ1-1, with a tentative D call TRBD1 (5 bases). In germline, CDR1 is SGHKS, CDR2 YYEKEE (reference sequence). The CDR3 runs 14 residues. Between the trimmed V and J ends, which lost 6 bases and 1 base, there was a span of 13 bases. The CDR3 DNA follows: TGTGCCAGCACCACCCGGGGGGGGAACACTGAAGCTTTCTTT. It encodes CASTTRGGNTEAFF. The variable domain in full, with the rest retrieved from reference TRBV5-5 and TRBJ1-1, is DAGVTQSPTHLIKTRGQQVTLRCSPISGHKSVSWYQQVLGQGPQFIFQYYEKEERGRGNFPDRFSARQFPNYSSELNVNALLLGDSALYLCASTTRGGNTEAFFGQGTRLTVV.

This clone was recorded only once. J is TRBJ2-1 and V is TRBV5-1, with D perhaps TRBD1 (5 bases). The CDR3 sequence is 14 residues long. Trimming left V 4 bases short and J 1 base short, with 9 bases between. Germline V gene data show CDR1 as SGHRS and CDR2 as YFSETQ. The CDR3 region has the DNA TGCGCCAGCAGCCCCGACAGTTCCTACAATGAGCAGTTCTTC. Its protein product is CASSPDSSYNEQFF. Filled out from reference TRBV5-1 and TRBJ2-1, the complete variable domain reads KAGVTQTPRYLIKTRGQQVTLSCSPISGHRSVSWYQQTPGQGLQFLFEYFSETQRNKGNFPGRFSGRQFSNSRSEMNVSTLELGDSALYLCASSPDSSYNEQFFGPGTRLTVL.

This clone was seen a handful of times. This sequence joins TRBV5-1 and TRBJ1-1; D perhaps matches TRBD1 (5 bases). The germline V and J ends were trimmed by 7 bases and 4 bases, with 11 bases remaining between them. Germline assignment: CDR1 SGHRS and CDR2 YFSETQ. CDR3 size: 12 residues. The CDR3 protein is CASAPGGTEAFF. DNA of the CDR3: TGCGCCAGCGCCCCGGGGGGCACTGAAGCTTTCTTT.

The chain combines TRBV5-1 with TRBJ2-1; TRBD1 matches at 8 bases. The ends lost 2 bases at V and 6 bases at J; junction bases unmatched: 7. The CDR3 consists of 15 residues. The V gene's germline CDR1 is SGHRS and CDR2 YFSETQ. The CDR3 sequence: CASSFPRTGFNEQFF. The CDR3 bases are TGCGCCAGCAGCTTTCCCCGGACAGGGTTCAATGAGCAGTTCTTC.

V and J are TRBV19 and TRBJ2-3; 8 positions agree with TRBD2. Looked up from germline, CDR1 is LNHDA and CDR2 is SQIVND (reference sequence). There are 15 residues in the CDR3. Unmatched junction bases numbered 11, after V lost 11 bases and J lost 1 base. DNA of the CDR3: TGTGCCGAAGGCGGGAGGTCAAGGGGCACAGATACGCAGTATTTT. Protein: CAEGGRSRGTDTQYF.

The CDR3 DNA reads as TGCGCCAGCAGTCCAGTGGGACAGTACACCTACGAGCAGTACTTC. The encoded protein is CASSPVGQYTYEQYF. The gene calls are TRBV23-1 and TRBJ2-7; 7 nucleotides line up with TRBD1. TRBV23-1 is treated as an ORF (open reading frame) with a function not yet certain. J gave up 2 bases and V 4 bases, and 8 bases lay outside the gene matches. The CDR3 runs to 15 residues.

This rearrangement joins TRBV27 to TRBJ1-4; D remains unclear. Trimming took 5 bases from V and 5 from J, leaving 15 bases between them. Looked up from germline, CDR1 is MNHEY and CDR2 is SMNVEV (reference sequence). This CDR3 contains 15 residues. The CDR3 reads CASSRSAGENEKLFF. CDR3 nucleotide sequence: TGTGCCAGCAGTAGGTCGGCAGGAGAGAATGAAAAACTGTTTTTT.

In the case of this clone: The junction does not match germline at one end; this may be a read error. The genes are TRBV7-2 and TRBJ2-7; 12 nucleotides align to TRBD2. The germline V gene encodes CDR1 SGHTA and CDR2 FQGNSA. This CDR3 spans 17 amino acids. As DNA, the CDR3 is TGTGCCAGCAGCCTAGCGGGGGGGCTCTCGAGCTCCTACGAGCAGTACTTC. It translates to CASSLAGGLSSSYEQYF.